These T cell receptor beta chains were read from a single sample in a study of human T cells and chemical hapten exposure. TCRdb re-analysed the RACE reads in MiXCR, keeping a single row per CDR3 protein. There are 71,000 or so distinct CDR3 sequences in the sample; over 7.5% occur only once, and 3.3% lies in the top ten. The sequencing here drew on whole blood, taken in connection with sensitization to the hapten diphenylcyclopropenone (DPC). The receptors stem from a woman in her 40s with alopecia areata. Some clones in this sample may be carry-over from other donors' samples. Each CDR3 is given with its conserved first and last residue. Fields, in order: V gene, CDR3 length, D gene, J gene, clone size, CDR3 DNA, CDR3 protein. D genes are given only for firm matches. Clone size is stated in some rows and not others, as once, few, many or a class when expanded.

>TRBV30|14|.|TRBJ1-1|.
TGTGCCTGGACGATGATAGTCTTGTACACTGAAGCTTTCTTT
CAWTMIVLYTEAFF
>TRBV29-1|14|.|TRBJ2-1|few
TGCAGCGTTGAAGTCTCCCTTCGGTACAATGAGCAGTTCTTC
CSVEVSLRYNEQFF
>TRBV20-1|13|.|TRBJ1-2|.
TGCAGTGCCATCATAACAGGAGTCTATGGCTACACCTTC
CSAIITGVYGYTF
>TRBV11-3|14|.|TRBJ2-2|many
TGTGCCAGCAGCTTAGGAGGGATCGGCGGGGAGCTGTTTTTT
CASSLGGIGGELFF
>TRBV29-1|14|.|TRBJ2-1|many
TGCAGCGTTGACTTCGGTACTGGGGATGGTGAGCAGTTCTTC
CSVDFGTGDGEQFF
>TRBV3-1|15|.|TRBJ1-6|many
TGTGCCAGCAGCCGAGGTGGACAATATAATTCACCCCTCCACTTT
CASSRGGQYNSPLHF
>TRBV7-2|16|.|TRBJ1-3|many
TGTGCCAGCAGCTTTAATTATCAATCCTCTGGAAACACCATATATTTT
CASSFNYQSSGNTIYF
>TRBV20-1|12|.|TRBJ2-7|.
TGCAGAGCCGGGACTTCGAATTACGAGCAGTACTTC
CRAGTSNYEQYF
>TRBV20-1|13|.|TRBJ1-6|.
TGCAGTGCCCTTCCGGGGGGACTATCACCCCTCCACTTT
CSALPGGLSPLHF
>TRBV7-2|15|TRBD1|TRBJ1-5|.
TGTGCCAGCAGCCAAAACGAGGGGGCGGGTCAGCCCCAGCATTTT
CASSQNEGAGQPQHF
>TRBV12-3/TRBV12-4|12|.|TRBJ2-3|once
TGTGCCAGCTATACCCAGGGAGATACGCAGTATTTT
CASYTQGDTQYF
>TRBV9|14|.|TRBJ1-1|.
TGTGCCAGCAGCGTAACGGGCTGGTCTTACGAAGCTTTCTTT
CASSVTGWSYEAFF
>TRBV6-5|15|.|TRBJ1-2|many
TGTGCCAGCAGTTACTCGAGCACTCTTAACTATGGCTACACCTTC
CASSYSSTLNYGYTF
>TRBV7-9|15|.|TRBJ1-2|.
TGTGCCAGCAGCCCAGAGGCGGGTGGTGGCTATGGCTACACCTTC
CASSPEAGGGYGYTF
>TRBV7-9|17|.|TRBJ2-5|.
TGTGCCAGCAGCTTAGCGGGCGATAGCTCTCGGTCCGAGACCCAGTACTTC
CASSLAGDSSRSETQYF
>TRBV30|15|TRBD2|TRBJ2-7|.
TGTGCCTGGAGTGTACTAGCGGGGGCCGCCTACGAGCAGTACTTC
CAWSVLAGAAYEQYF
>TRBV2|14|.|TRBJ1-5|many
TGTGCCAGCAAAGAAGGGACCGACAATCAGCCCCAGCATTTT
CASKEGTDNQPQHF
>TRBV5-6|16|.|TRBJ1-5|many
TGTGCCAGCAGCTTGGGGGCCGGGACGGTCAATCAGCCCCAGCATTTT
CASSLGAGTVNQPQHF
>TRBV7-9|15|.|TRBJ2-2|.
TGTGCCAGCAGCTTTGGGGTCTTGAACACCGGGGAGCTGTTTTTT
CASSFGVLNTGELFF
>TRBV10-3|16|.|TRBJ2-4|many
TGTGCCATCAGTGACGGGTCTGGACACCTAAGGGACATTCAGTACTTC
CAISDGSGHLRDIQYF
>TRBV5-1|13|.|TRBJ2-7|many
TGCGCCAGCAGCTTGGACGGAGATTACGAGCAGTACTTC
CASSLDGDYEQYF
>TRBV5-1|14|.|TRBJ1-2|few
TGCGCCAGCACCCCCGACGCGACTAACTATGGCTACACCTTC
CASTPDATNYGYTF
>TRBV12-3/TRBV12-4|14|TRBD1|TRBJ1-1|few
TGTGCCAGCACCGTCAGGGGGGTGAACACTGAAGCTTTCTTT
CASTVRGVNTEAFF
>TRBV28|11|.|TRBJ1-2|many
TGTGCCAGCAGTTTATATGGAGGACCTACCTTC
CASSLYGGPTF
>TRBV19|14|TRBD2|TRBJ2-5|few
TGTGCCAGTAGACCGACGGGGGGCCAAGAGACCCAGTACTTC
CASRPTGGQETQYF
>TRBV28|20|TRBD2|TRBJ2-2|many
TGTGCCAGCAGTTTATGGGGAGGACTAGCGGGGGGCCCGAACACCGGGGAGCTGTTTTTT
CASSLWGGLAGGPNTGELFF
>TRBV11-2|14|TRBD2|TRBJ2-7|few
TGTGCCAGCAGCTTAGATAGCGGGGTCTCCGAGCAGTACTTC
CASSLDSGVSEQYF
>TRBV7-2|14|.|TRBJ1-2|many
TGTGCCAGCAGCTTAGGAGGAAACCCGTATGGCTACACCTTC
CASSLGGNPYGYTF
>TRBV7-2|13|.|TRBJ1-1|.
TGTGCCAGCAGCTTGAACAGGGACACTGAAGCTTTCTTT
CASSLNRDTEAFF
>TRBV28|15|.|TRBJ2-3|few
TGTGCCAGCAGGAATCCGGGCCTAGGTACAGATACGCAGTATTTT
CASRNPGLGTDTQYF
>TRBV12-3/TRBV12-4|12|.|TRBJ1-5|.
TGTGCCAGCAGTCCGCAGGGCTTTCCCCAGCATTTT
CASSPQGFPQHF
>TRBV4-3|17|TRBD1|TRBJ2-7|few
TGCGCCAGCAGCCAAGATCGGAATACAGGGGGCCGGCTGGAGCAGTACTTC
CASSQDRNTGGRLEQYF
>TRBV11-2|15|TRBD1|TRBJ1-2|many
TGTGCCAGCAGCTTGATCGGGACAGGGGGCGATGGCTACACCTTC
CASSLIGTGGDGYTF
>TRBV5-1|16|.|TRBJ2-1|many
TGCGCCAGCAGCCCGGAGGGGGCTAGACTCTTCAATGAGCAGTTCTTC
CASSPEGARLFNEQFF
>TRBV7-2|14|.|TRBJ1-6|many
TGTGCCAGCAGCTCACAGGGAGGTAATTCACCCCTCCACTTT
CASSSQGGNSPLHF
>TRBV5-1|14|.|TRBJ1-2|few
TGCGCCAGCAGCTGGGATGGGGCCGGGTCTGGCTACACCTTC
CASSWDGAGSGYTF
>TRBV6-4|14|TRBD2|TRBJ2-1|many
TGTGCCAGCAGTGACGCGGGGGGAAACAATGAGCAGTTCTTC
CASSDAGGNNEQFF
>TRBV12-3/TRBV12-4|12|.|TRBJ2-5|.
TGTGCCAGCAGGGGGCTGGGCGAGACCCAGTACTTC
CASRGLGETQYF
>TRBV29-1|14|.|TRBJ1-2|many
TGCAGCGTTGTGCGAGGGAATACTAACTATGGCTACACCTTC
CSVVRGNTNYGYTF
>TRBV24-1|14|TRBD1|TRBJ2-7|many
TGTGCCACCAGTGAGGGAGACAGGGTGCGAGAGCAGTACTTC
CATSEGDRVREQYF
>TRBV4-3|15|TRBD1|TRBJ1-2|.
TGCGCCAGCAGCCAAGTGGGACAGGGGGCGGACGGCTACACCTTC
CASSQVGQGADGYTF
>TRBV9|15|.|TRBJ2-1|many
TGTGCCAGCAGCGTAGGATCTAGGTCCTACAATGAGCAGTTCTTC
CASSVGSRSYNEQFF
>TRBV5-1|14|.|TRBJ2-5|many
TGCGCCAGCAGCTTAAGACTGTACCAAGAGACCCAGTACTTC
CASSLRLYQETQYF
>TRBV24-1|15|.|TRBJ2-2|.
TGTGCCACCAGTGACCCAGCGGTGACCACCGGGGAGCTGTTTTTT
CATSDPAVTTGELFF
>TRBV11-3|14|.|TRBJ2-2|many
TGTGCCAGCAGCTTCAGTGCGAACACCGGGGAGCTGTTTTTT
CASSFSANTGELFF
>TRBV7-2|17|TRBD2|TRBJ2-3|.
TGTGCCAGCAGCAAAATCTCTAGCGGGGGGCAGCGGGGTACGCAGTATTTT
CASSKISSGGQRGTQYF
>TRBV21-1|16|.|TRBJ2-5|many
TGTGCCAGCAGCAAAGTCCAGCGGGACAGGGCCCCTACCCAGTACTTC
CASSKVQRDRAPTQYF
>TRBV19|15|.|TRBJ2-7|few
TGTGCCAGTAGTGGAACAACGGGTCGCGCGGGCGAGCAGTACTTC
CASSGTTGRAGEQYF
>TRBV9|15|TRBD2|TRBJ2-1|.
TGTGCCAGCAGCCCCCGACTAGCTCTCTACAATGAGCAGTTCTTC
CASSPRLALYNEQFF
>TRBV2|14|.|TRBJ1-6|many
TGTGCCAGCAGGCCGGGCTACGAGGGATCACCCCTCCACTTT
CASRPGYEGSPLHF
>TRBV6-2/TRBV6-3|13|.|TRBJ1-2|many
TGTGCCAGCAGGACAACAGGGACCTATGGCTACACCTTC
CASRTTGTYGYTF
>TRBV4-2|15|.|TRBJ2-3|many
TGTGCCAGCAGCCAAGATCCTACCGACACAGATACGCAGTATTTT
CASSQDPTDTDTQYF
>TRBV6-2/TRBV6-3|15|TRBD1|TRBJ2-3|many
TGTGCCAGCATTGACCAGGGGACAGGGCCCGATACGCAGTATTTT
CASIDQGTGPDTQYF
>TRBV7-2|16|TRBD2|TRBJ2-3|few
TGTGCCAGCAGCTTATTGACGGGGGGTAGCACAGATACGCAGTATTTT
CASSLLTGGSTDTQYF
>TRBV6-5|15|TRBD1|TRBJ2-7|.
TGTGCCAGCAGCCAAGGGAACAGGGGGCTCTACGAGCAGTACTTC
CASSQGNRGLYEQYF
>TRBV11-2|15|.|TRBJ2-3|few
TGTGCCAGCAGCTTAGCGGCGGGGAGCACAGATACGCAGTATTTT
CASSLAAGSTDTQYF
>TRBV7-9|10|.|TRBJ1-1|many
TGTGCCAGCAGCTCTTTTGAAGCTTTCTTT
CASSSFEAFF
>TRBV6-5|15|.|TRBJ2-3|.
TGTGCCAGCAGTTACTACGGCAGGGGCACAGATACGCAGTATTTT
CASSYYGRGTDTQYF
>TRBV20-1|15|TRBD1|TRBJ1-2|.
TGCAGTGCTAGAGATTTTGCCAGGGGGGAGTCTGGCTACACCTTC
CSARDFARGESGYTF
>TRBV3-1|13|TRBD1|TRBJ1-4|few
TGTGCCACCTTGGACAGGGGGAATGAAAAACTGTTTTTT
CATLDRGNEKLFF